The entry below gives a single TCR beta chain sequence along with its context. The antigen is not known. These data belong to a study of beta chain features in type 1 diabetes. Whole-study findings and limits: Relative to healthy donors, patients appeared to have naive, central memory and Treg TCRB repertoires that were more similar. High-TCR-expressing cells could be over-represented by cDNA sequencing. All four CD4+ subsets of Type 1 diabetes patients contained TCRB CDR3s that were moderately but significantly shorter.

Expressed TCRB transcripts were sequenced because the isolated RNA had all been reverse transcribed beforehand. TCRdb's copy holds only in-frame clones and misses some; the assay was immunoSEQ multiplex PCR. Of roughly 24,000 clones listed, 55% to 75% were seen once; the top ten hold 4.2%. The CDR3 extends over 14 amino acids. From germline, CDR1 is MNHEY and CDR2 SMNVEV (reference sequence). Trimming removed 7 bases from V and 0 bases from J, with 10 bases in between. Sequenced: Tregs from blood. The TCR comes from a man aged 18 to 29 with type 1 diabetes. V is TRBV27 and J is TRBJ2-1; D uncertain. CDR3 sequence: CASTRSSSYNEQFF. CDR3 coding DNA: TGTGCCAGCACTCGTTCTAGCTCCTACAATGAGCAGTTCTTC.